The present T cell receptor beta chain was sequenced within a study of CXCR3-negative and CXCR3-positive naive CD8 T cells. Looking at the study overall: Cumulative TRB read yield was some 150 million, averaging about 1.5 +/- 0.3 million per library. Study results and caveats: TCR strength was inferred from TRB CDR3 properties, while surface CD5 was comparable between naive subsets.

Libraries were UMI-labeled 5' RACE TRB cDNA. One entry per CDR3 protein, without DNA, is what TCRdb gives after re-calling the 5' RACE reads. The sample table includes about 41,000 distinct CDR3 sequences. Using triplicate sorts, some 320,000 cells were collected each time from every CD8+ T cell subset. Naive CD8+ T lymphocytes were specified as CD45RO-CCR7+CD27+CD95-. About this clonotype itself: As yet, its antigen is unknown.

Input material: naive CXCR3- CD8+ T cells from blood. As for subset: CD45RO-CCR7+CD27+CD95- naive CD8+ T cells lacking CXCR3 (TNR3-). The sequence was collected from a human donor in good health. Some clones in this sample may be carry-over from other donors' samples.

CDR3 in amino acids: CASSYSIGQGEGYTF. The genes are TRBV6-6 and TRBJ1-2; with no DNA, the TCRdb D assignment of TRBD1 cannot be verified. There are 15 residues in the CDR3. Germline CDR1 MNHNY, CDR2 SVGAGI (reference sequence).